One and the same sample provided the 31 T cell receptor beta chains below, sequenced in a study of blood T cell repertoires in COVID-19. Produced via immunoSEQ multiplex PCR; TCRdb's table is partial and in-frame only. The sample gives under 200,000 clones, roughly 90% of which show up once; approximately 1.5% is in the top ten. The specimen sequenced was peripheral blood. Receptors originate from a man between 18 and 35 years old with active or convalescent COVID-19.

This clone has a single count. The chain is built from TRBV6-5 and TRBJ1-3, with TRBD1 matching over 9 bases. The CDR3 is 15 residues long. The junction had 6 bases not matched to a gene; V was cut back by 5 bases and J by 4 bases. The germline gives CDR1 MNHEY, CDR2 SVGAGI. The CDR3 is CASSPGQGPGNTIYF. Here the CDR3 DNA reads TGTGCCAGCAGTCCAGGACAGGGGCCCGGAAACACCATATATTTT.

The V and J genes are TRBV3-1 (or the pseudogene TRBV3-2) and TRBJ1-5; TRBD1 matches at 10 bases. This CDR3 is built from 15 residues. Looked up from germline, CDR1 is LGHDT and CDR2 is YNNKEL (reference sequence). V shed 6 bases, J shed 5 bases, and the junction held 7 bases outside the gene matches. The CDR3 spells CASSYSGTGDQPQHF. CDR3 DNA: TGTGCCAGCAGTTACTCCGGGACAGGGGATCAGCCCCAGCATTTT.

The J gene is TRBJ1-6, the V gene TRBV30, with a tentative D call TRBD1 (6 bases). The CDR3 is made up of 15 amino acids. The germline V gene has CDR1 GTSNPN and CDR2 SVGIG (reference sequence). The V end lost 3 bases, the J end lost 2 bases, and 11 bases lay between the germline ends. CDR3 DNA: TGTGCCTGGAGACAGGGAGATCCCTATAATTCACCCCTCCACTTT. It yields the protein CAWRQGDPYNSPLHF.

The chain is built from TRBV6-5 and TRBJ1-4; 9 bases align to TRBD1. This CDR3 spans 15 amino acids. J gave up 5 bases and V 6 bases, and 7 bases lay outside the gene matches. Germline V lookup: CDR1 MNHEY, CDR2 SVGAGI. The CDR3 region has the DNA TGTGCCAGCAGCGCGACGACAGGGGGGAATGAAAAACTGTTTTTT. It yields the protein CASSATTGGNEKLFF.

The chain recombines TRBV19 with TRBJ2-3, with D possibly being TRBD2 (6 bases). The CDR3 runs 13 residues. Germline V CDR1 and CDR2: LNHDA, SQIVND (reference sequence). V shed 10 bases and J shed 1 base, with 12 bases lying between them. CDR3 DNA: TGTGCCACCGATCCGGGGGGCACAGATACGCAGTATTTT. Its protein is CATDPGGTDTQYF.

The V gene is TRBV7-9, the J gene TRBJ1-5, with TRBD1 matching over 9 bases. The ends lost 5 bases at V and 6 bases at J; junction bases unmatched: 2. CDR3 length: 13 residues. From germline, CDR1 is SEHNR and CDR2 FQNEAQ (reference sequence). Here the CDR3 reads CASSDRGGQPQHF. CDR3 DNA sequence: TGTGCCAGCAGCGACAGGGGGGGTCAGCCCCAGCATTTT.

J is TRBJ1-4 and V is TRBV6-1, with a tentative D call TRBD1 (5 bases). CDR3 length: 15 residues. Germline assignment: CDR1 MNHNS and CDR2 SASEGT. V lost 1 base and J lost 7, with 13 bases in between. In DNA form, the CDR3 reads TGTGCCAGCAGTGAAGTCAAGGGGCTGGGTGAAAAACTGTTTTTT. Protein: CASSEVKGLGEKLFF.

Worth noting for this clone: Other DNA sequences in this sample translate to the same CDR3. In nucleotides, the CDR3 is TGCGCCAGCAGCTTAGACAGGGGCGAGCAGTACTTC. Its translation: CASSLDRGEQYF. The V call is TRBV5-1, the J call TRBJ2-7; 8 bases fit TRBD1. With V trimmed by 2 bases and J by 6 bases, 1 base remained unmatched. Germline V CDR1 and CDR2: SGHRS, YFSETQ. The CDR3 contains 12 residues.

The V and J genes are TRBV7-9 and TRBJ1-1; 10 bases fit TRBD1. The CDR3 covers 17 residues. V lost 5 bases and J lost 2; bases outside the gene matches: 11. From germline, CDR1 is SEHNR and CDR2 FQNEAQ (reference sequence). CDR3 in DNA: TGTGCCAGCAGCCCCCGGGGACAGGGGTCCGGAAACACTGAAGCTTTCTTT. Its protein is CASSPRGQGSGNTEAFF.

The chain employs TRBV4-1 and TRBJ1-6, with D tentatively TRBD1 (6 bases). Trimming removed 4 bases from V and 7 bases from J, with 17 bases in between. The germline V gene encodes CDR1 MGHRA and CDR2 YSYEKL. The CDR3 loop spans 16 amino acids. The CDR3 sequence is CASSLGGAGSNSPLHF. The CDR3 DNA reads TGCGCCAGCAGCCTCGGGGGGGCAGGGAGCAATTCACCCCTCCACTTT.

The chain uses TRBV25-1 and TRBJ1-1, with unresolved D. Germline CDR1 MGHDK, CDR2 SYGVNS. The CDR3 contains 15 residues. V gave up 1 base and J gave up 1 base, with 10 bases separating them. The DNA for the CDR3 is TGTGCCAGCAGTGAATTAGGACTTTCGAACACTGAAGCTTTCTTT. Protein product: CASSELGLSNTEAFF.

In this sample, this clone turned up a few times. The chain employs TRBV4-1 and TRBJ2-7, with TRBD2 matching 9 bases. V shed 0 bases and J 3 bases; nucleotides not matched to a gene: 6. The CDR3 is 16 amino acids. CDR1 MGHRA and CDR2 YSYEKL come from the germline V gene. CDR3 in amino acids: CASSQDSSGRNYEQYF. The CDR3 coding sequence is TGCGCCAGCAGCCAAGATAGCAGCGGGAGGAACTACGAGCAGTACTTC.

The chain uses TRBV18 and TRBJ1-1; tentative D call: TRBD1 (5 bases). The CDR3 covers 13 residues. Germline values: CDR1 KGHSH, CDR2 LQKENI. Trimming took 6 bases from V and 1 from J, leaving 9 bases between them. CDR3 in amino acids: CASSDDRNTEAFF. The CDR3 DNA is TGTGCCAGCTCTGATGACAGGAACACTGAAGCTTTCTTT.

Worth noting for this clone: Other DNA sequences in the sample encode the same CDR3. The V call is TRBV5-1, the J call TRBJ1-3; 8 bases match TRBD1. V was clipped by 3 bases and J by 1 base; unmatched bases: 3. Germline-derived CDR1 and CDR2 are SGHRS and YFSETQ. The CDR3 sequence is 15 residues long. The CDR3 reads CASSSRQGSGNTIYF. CDR3 coding DNA: TGCGCCAGCAGCTCAAGACAGGGGTCTGGAAACACCATATATTTT. The whole variable domain, filled in from reference TRBV5-1 and TRBJ1-3, reads KAGVTQTPRYLIKTRGQQVTLSCSPISGHRSVSWYQQTPGQGLQFLFEYFSETQRNKGNFPGRFSGRQFSNSRSEMNVSTLELGDSALYLCASSSRQGSGNTIYFGEGSWLTVV.

The V call is TRBV9, the J call TRBJ2-3; possibly TRBD2 for D (5 bases). The length of the CDR3 is 17 residues. Germline V gene lookup returns CDR1 SGDLS and CDR2 YYNGEE. The ends were cut back, 2 bases at V and 0 bases at J, with 16 bases in the middle. CDR3 protein: CASSVSPAGTSTDTQYF. DNA of the CDR3: TGTGCCAGCAGCGTTTCTCCGGCGGGCACTAGCACAGATACGCAGTATTTT.

The chain is built from TRBV19 and TRBJ1-4, with 11 positions matching TRBD1. This CDR3 has 14 amino acids. CDR1 and CDR2 from the germline V gene are LNHDA and SQIVND (reference sequence). The junction had 5 bases not matched to a gene; V was cut back by 6 bases and J by 8 bases. The CDR3 here is CASSYGQGAEKLFF. CDR3 nucleotide sequence: TGTGCCAGTAGCTACGGACAGGGGGCGGAAAAACTGTTTTTT.

V gene TRBV6-5 combines with J gene TRBJ1-1; 7 bases map to TRBD1. The CDR3 has 14 residues. Per germline, CDR1 MNHEY and CDR2 SVGAGI. With V trimmed by 6 bases and J by 8 bases, 12 bases remained unmatched. CDR3 coding DNA: TGTGCCAGCAGGAAAGATGACAGGGTGGAGGAAGCTTTCTTT. Residues: CASRKDDRVEEAFF.

V is TRBV7-8 and J is TRBJ2-7; D unclear. The V gene lost 6 bases and the J gene lost 6 bases, with 12 bases spanning the gap. CDR1 SGHVS and CDR2 FQNEAQ come from the germline V gene. The CDR3 spans 12 residues. This chain's CDR3 is CASSLEFGEQYF. The CDR3 DNA reads TGTGCCAGCAGTCTAGAGTTTGGCGAGCAGTACTTC.

This sequence joins TRBV4-2 and TRBJ1-2, with TRBD1 matching over 7 bases. The CDR3 runs to 15 residues. Losses at the gene ends were 1 base for V and 7 bases for J; bases not matched to a gene: 9. The germline V gene has CDR1 LGHNA and CDR2 YNFKEQ. The CDR3 sequence is CASSQVTGQVPGYTF. CDR3 in DNA: TGTGCCAGCAGCCAAGTTACAGGACAGGTGCCTGGCTACACCTTC.

This chain joins TRBV16 and TRBJ2-4; 7 nucleotides align to TRBD1. Losses at the gene ends were 5 bases for V and 3 bases for J; bases not matched to a gene: 7. CDR3 length equals 15 residues. The germline CDR1 and CDR2 sequences are KGHSY and FQNENV. CDR3 protein: CASSKDYRGKNIQYF. The CDR3 DNA sequence: TGTGCCAGCAGCAAAGACTACAGGGGCAAAAACATTCAGTACTTC.

The chain links TRBV2 to TRBJ1-1; 9 bases are shared with TRBD1. The CDR3 runs 14 residues. The germline V gene encodes CDR1 SNHLY and CDR2 FYNNEI. With V trimmed by 4 bases and J by 1 base, 1 base remained unmatched. CDR3 coding DNA: TGTGCCAGCAGTGTGGACAGGGGGAACACTGAAGCTTTCTTT. It translates to CASSVDRGNTEAFF. The entire variable domain, with the rest obtained from reference TRBV2 and TRBJ1-1, is as follows: EPEVTQTPSHQVTQMGQEVILRCVPISNHLYFYWYRQILGQKVEFLVSFYNNEISEKSEIFDDQFSVERPDGSNFTLKIRSTKLEDSAMYFCASSVDRGNTEAFFGQGTRLTVV.

The chain couples TRBV5-1 to TRBJ2-6, with D possibly TRBD1 on 5 matching bases. This CDR3 is built from 18 residues. The germline V gene has CDR1 SGHRS and CDR2 YFSETQ. V lost 0 bases and J lost 2, with 15 bases in between. CDR3 sequence (DNA): TGCGCCAGCAGCTTGGTCCAGGGCCCCTGGACTGGGGCCAACGTCCTGACTTTC. Translation gives CASSLVQGPWTGANVLTF.

This clone appeared once. The chain carries TRBV5-6 and TRBJ1-6; D possibly corresponds to TRBD1 (6 bases). CDR1 and CDR2 from the germline V gene are SGHDT and YYEEEE. Deletions cut 4 bases from V and 9 bases from J, with 14 bases between. The CDR3 spans 14 residues. The CDR3 DNA reads TGTGCCAGCAGCCCGTATGGGGGCACTTCACCCCTCCACTTT. Translation: CASSPYGGTSPLHF.

This chain connects TRBV30 to TRBJ1-2, with 8 bases matching TRBD1. The CDR3 totals 14 residues. The germline gives CDR1 GTSNPN, CDR2 SVGIG (reference sequence). V dropped 1 base and J dropped 8; count of bases not matched to a gene: 9. CDR3 loop: CAWSGGRGLWGYTF. In DNA, the CDR3 is TGTGCCTGGAGTGGTGGCAGGGGGCTTTGGGGCTACACCTTC. The whole variable domain, filled in from reference TRBV30 and TRBJ1-2, reads SQTIHQWPATLVQPVGSPLSLECTVEGTSNPNLYWYRQAAGRGLQLLFYSVGIGQISSEVPQNLSASRPQDRQFILSSKKLLLSDSGFYLCAWSGGRGLWGYTFGSGTRLTVV.

This chain connects TRBV12-5 to TRBJ1-2; 7 bases line up with TRBD1. Germline V lookup: CDR1 LGHNT, CDR2 FRNRAP. The CDR3 totals 13 residues. Trimming at V came to 1 base and at J to 8 bases, leaving 4 bases not matched to a gene. CDR3 amino acids: CASGLETGVGYTF. In DNA form, the CDR3 reads TGTGCTAGTGGTTTGGAAACAGGGGTCGGCTACACCTTC.

This chain's CDR3 is CAWSAIERSYNEQFF. Written as DNA, the CDR3 is TGTGCCTGGAGTGCCATAGAGAGGTCCTACAATGAGCAGTTCTTC. J is TRBJ2-1 and V is TRBV30, with unresolved D. Germline values: CDR1 GTSNPN, CDR2 SVGIG (reference sequence). Trimming left V 1 base short and J 1 base short, with 11 bases between. The CDR3 is 15 amino acids. The full variable domain, its missing parts supplied by reference TRBV30 and TRBJ2-1, is SQTIHQWPATLVQPVGSPLSLECTVEGTSNPNLYWYRQAAGRGLQLLFYSVGIGQISSEVPQNLSASRPQDRQFILSSKKLLLSDSGFYLCAWSAIERSYNEQFFGPGTRLTVL.

V gene TRBV30 combines with J gene TRBJ2-2, with TRBD2 identical over 12 bases. Germline lookup yields CDR1 GTSNPN and CDR2 SVGIG (reference sequence). V shed 0 bases and J 0 bases; nucleotides not matched to a gene: 8. This CDR3 is 19 amino acids long. DNA of the CDR3: TGTGCCTGGAGTGTACTTTCGGGGACTAGCGGGTCGAACACCGGGGAGCTGTTTTTT. Translated, it gives CAWSVLSGTSGSNTGELFF.

The V gene is TRBV5-1, the J gene TRBJ2-7; D may be TRBD2 (6 bases). Germline lookup yields CDR1 SGHRS and CDR2 YFSETQ. The length of the CDR3 is 15 residues. Trimming cost V 0 bases and J 5 bases, with 15 bases left between them. In nucleotides, the CDR3 is TGCGCCAGCAGCTTGGGGGCGGGAAAGAATGACGAGCAGTACTTC. It encodes CASSLGAGKNDEQYF.

The gene calls are TRBV4-1 and TRBJ2-7, with 10 bases matching TRBD2. The CDR3 sequence is 14 residues long. The germline V gene encodes CDR1 MGHRA and CDR2 YSYEKL. V lost 1 base and J lost 3; bases outside the gene matches: 0. The DNA for the CDR3 is TGCGCCAGCAGCCAAGGGACTAGCGGCTACGAGCAGTACTTC. It yields the protein CASSQGTSGYEQYF.

The chain recombines TRBV6-5 with TRBJ2-1; 7 bases are a match to TRBD2. The CDR3 sequence is 15 residues long. CDR1 is MNHEY and CDR2 is SVGAGI in the germline V gene. V gave up 3 bases and J gave up 4 bases; unmatched junction bases: 6. CDR3: CASSYGEGGYNEQFF. The CDR3 DNA reads as TGTGCCAGCAGTTATGGGGAGGGCGGGTACAATGAGCAGTTCTTC.

This clone was picked up a small number of times. The gene calls are TRBV19 and TRBJ1-5; TRBD1 agrees at 7 bases. Germline V CDR1 and CDR2: LNHDA, SQIVND (reference sequence). Trimming cost V 6 bases and J 9 bases; bases outside gene matches: 8. The CDR3 sequence is 13 residues long. CDR3 DNA sequence: TGTGCCAGTAGGCTGTGGACAGGCCGGCCCCAGCATTTT. This translates into CASRLWTGRPQHF. Variable domain in full (rest from reference TRBV19 and TRBJ1-5): DGGITQSPKYLFRKEGQNVTLSCEQNLNHDAMYWYRQDPGQGLRLIYYSQIVNDFQKGDIAEGYSVSREKKESFPLTVTSAQKNPTAFYLCASRLWTGRPQHFGDGTRLSIL.